The sequence of this T cell receptor beta chain was determined in a study of T-cell memory formation after mild COVID-19. The CDR3 has 17 amino acids. Per the germline V gene, CDR1 is SGHRS and CDR2 is YFSETQ. The V gene lost 4 bases and the J gene lost 2 bases, with 21 bases spanning the gap. Study-level findings and limits: Clones that got smaller from day 15 to 85 had even CD4/CD8, while clones growing later tipped toward CD4+. Cross-reactive memory apparently joined, as some responding clones appeared in pre-infection memory. The authors did not confirm SARS-CoV-2 specificity of second-wave clones peaking day 37.

TCRdb reprocessed the 5' RACE reads via MiXCR and lists one record per CDR3 protein. Here the sample spans fewer than 60,000 distinct CDR3 sequences, 9% to 15% being singletons. In the case of this clonotype: As yet, its antigen is unknown.

The receptor's source is a man in his late teens or twenties who had mild COVID-19 (a few samples of this study predate the infection). Cell type and time point are not known. The rearrangement links TRBV5-1 to TRBJ2-5; D is perhaps TRBD2 (6 bases). Sequenced material: PBMCs or a T cell subset sorted from them (not recorded which). CDR3 bases: TGCGCCAGCAGCACCCCCGACGGGGGTGGTTGGCAAGAGACCCAGTACTTC. This codes for CASSTPDGGGWQETQYF.